Sequencing of this T cell receptor (beta chain) was carried out in a study of T cell responses to AZD1222 COVID-19 vaccine. Whole-study results and caveats: Donors were mostly white British, more females; clonal diversity possibly underestimated.

This clone was seen just once. What it binds is not known. The assay was immunoSEQ multiplex PCR, and TCRdb's table has in-frame clones only and misses some. Among 110,000 or so clones, roughly 85% were seen once, and the ten largest hold just under 9.5%. The clonotype originates from an adult in good health. The specimen was peripheral blood, collected on day 0 of AZD1222 vaccination.

The CDR3 reads CASSEQGVRNTIYF. CDR3 nucleotide sequence: TGCGCCAGCAGCGAACAGGGTGTAAGAAACACCATATATTTT. The rearrangement links TRBV5-1 to TRBJ1-3; D might be TRBD1 (6 bases). The CDR3 spans 14 residues. Trimming left V 4 bases short and J 5 bases short, with 13 bases between. From germline, CDR1 is SGHRS and CDR2 YFSETQ. The complete variable domain, with remaining parts taken from reference TRBV5-1 and TRBJ1-3, reads KAGVTQTPRYLIKTRGQQVTLSCSPISGHRSVSWYQQTPGQGLQFLFEYFSETQRNKGNFPGRFSGRQFSNSRSEMNVSTLELGDSALYLCASSEQGVRNTIYFGEGSWLTVV.